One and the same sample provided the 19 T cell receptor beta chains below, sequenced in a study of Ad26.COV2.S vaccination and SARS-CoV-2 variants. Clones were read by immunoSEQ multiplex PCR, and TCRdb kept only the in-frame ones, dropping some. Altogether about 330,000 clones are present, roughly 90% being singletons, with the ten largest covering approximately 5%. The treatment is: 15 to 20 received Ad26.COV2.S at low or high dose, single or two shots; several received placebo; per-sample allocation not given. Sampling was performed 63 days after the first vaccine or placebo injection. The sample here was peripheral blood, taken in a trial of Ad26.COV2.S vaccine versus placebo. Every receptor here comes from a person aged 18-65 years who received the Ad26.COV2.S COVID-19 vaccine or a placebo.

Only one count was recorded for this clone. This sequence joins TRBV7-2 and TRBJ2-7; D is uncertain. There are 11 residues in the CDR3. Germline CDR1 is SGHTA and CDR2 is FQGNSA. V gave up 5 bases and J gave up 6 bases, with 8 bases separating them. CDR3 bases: TGTGCCAGCAGCCCAGCCATCGAGCAGTACTTC. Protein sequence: CASSPAIEQYF.

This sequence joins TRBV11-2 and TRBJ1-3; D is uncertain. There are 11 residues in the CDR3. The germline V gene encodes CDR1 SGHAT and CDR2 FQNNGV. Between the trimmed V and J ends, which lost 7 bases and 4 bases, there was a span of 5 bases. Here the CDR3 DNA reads TGTGCCAGCACGCGGGGAAACACCATATATTTT. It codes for CASTRGNTIYF.

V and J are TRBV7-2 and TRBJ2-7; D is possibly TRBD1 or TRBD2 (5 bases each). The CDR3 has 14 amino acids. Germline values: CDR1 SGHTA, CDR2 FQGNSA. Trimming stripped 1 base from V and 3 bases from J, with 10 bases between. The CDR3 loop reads CASSLGGSDYEQYF. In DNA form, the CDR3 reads TGTGCCAGCAGCTTAGGGGGGAGTGACTACGAGCAGTACTTC.

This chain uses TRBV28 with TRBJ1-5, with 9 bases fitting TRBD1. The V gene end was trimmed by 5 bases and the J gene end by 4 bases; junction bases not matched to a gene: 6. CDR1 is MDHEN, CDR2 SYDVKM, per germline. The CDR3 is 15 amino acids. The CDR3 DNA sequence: TGTGCCAGCAGTACCCCCGGGACAGGGAATCAGCCCCAGCATTTT. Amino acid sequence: CASSTPGTGNQPQHF. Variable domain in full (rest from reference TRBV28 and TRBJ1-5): DVKVTQSSRYLVKRTGEKVFLECVQDMDHENMFWYRQDPGLGLRLIYFSYDVKMKEKGDIPEGYSVSREKKERFSLILESASTNQTSMYLCASSTPGTGNQPQHFGDGTRLSIL.

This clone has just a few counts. The CDR3 sequence: CASSPWSGTQSGYGYTF. The CDR3 DNA reads as TGTGCCAGCAGTCCCTGGTCCGGGACCCAGAGTGGATATGGCTACACCTTC. This rearrangement joins TRBV27 to TRBJ1-2, with D tentatively TRBD1 (5 bases). V lost 5 bases, J lost 5 bases, and 24 bases lay in between. Germline assignment: CDR1 MNHEY and CDR2 SMNVEV (reference sequence). The CDR3 is made up of 17 amino acids.

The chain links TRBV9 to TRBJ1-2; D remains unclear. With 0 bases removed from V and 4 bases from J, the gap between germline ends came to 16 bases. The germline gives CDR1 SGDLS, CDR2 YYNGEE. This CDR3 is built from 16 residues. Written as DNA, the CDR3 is TGTGCCAGCAGCGTAGCTACAACCCCCTTAAGCTATGGCTACACCTTC. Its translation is CASSVATTPLSYGYTF.

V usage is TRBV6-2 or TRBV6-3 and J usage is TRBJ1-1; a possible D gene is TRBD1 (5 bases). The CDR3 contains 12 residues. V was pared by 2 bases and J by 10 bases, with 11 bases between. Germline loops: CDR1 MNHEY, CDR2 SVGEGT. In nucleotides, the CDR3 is TGTGCCAGCAGTTACACGACGGGGGGAGCTTTCTTT. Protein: CASSYTTGGAFF.

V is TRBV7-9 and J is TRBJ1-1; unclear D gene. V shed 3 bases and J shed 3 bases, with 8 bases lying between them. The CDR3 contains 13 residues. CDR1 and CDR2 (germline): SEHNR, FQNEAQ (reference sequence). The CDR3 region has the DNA TGTGCCAGCAGCTTGATGGGTGACACTGAAGCTTTCTTT. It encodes CASSLMGDTEAFF.

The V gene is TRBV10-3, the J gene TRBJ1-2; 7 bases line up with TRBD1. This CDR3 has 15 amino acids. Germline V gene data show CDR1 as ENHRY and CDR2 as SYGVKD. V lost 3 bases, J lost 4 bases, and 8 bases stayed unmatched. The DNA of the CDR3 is TGTGCCATCAGTGACCCCGGGACAGAACTCTATGGCTACACCTTC. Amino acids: CAISDPGTELYGYTF.

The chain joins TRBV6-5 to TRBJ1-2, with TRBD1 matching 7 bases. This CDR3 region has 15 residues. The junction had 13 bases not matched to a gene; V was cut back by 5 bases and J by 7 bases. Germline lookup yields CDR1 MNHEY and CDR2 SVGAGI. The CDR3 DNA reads TGTGCCAGCAGTCGGTCGTCGGGACAGTTATTTGGCTACACCTTC. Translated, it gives CASSRSSGQLFGYTF.

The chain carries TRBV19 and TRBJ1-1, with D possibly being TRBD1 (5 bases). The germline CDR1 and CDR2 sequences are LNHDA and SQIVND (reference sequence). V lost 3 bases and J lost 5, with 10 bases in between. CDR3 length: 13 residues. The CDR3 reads CASSMNWGTEAFF. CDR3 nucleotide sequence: TGTGCCAGTAGTATGAATTGGGGGACTGAAGCTTTCTTT.

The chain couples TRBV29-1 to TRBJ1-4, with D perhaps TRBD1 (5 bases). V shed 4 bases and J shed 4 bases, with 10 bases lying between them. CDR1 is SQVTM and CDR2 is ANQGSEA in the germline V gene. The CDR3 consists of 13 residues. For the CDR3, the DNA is TGCAGCGTTGTGGGGGTGCGTAATGAAAAACTGTTTTTT. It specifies CSVVGVRNEKLFF.

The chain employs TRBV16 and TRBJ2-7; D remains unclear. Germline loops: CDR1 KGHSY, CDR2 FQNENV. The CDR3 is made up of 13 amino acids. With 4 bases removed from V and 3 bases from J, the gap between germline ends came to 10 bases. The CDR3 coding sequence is TGTGCCAGCAGCCCTCAGAACCTCTACGAGCAGTACTTC. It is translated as CASSPQNLYEQYF.

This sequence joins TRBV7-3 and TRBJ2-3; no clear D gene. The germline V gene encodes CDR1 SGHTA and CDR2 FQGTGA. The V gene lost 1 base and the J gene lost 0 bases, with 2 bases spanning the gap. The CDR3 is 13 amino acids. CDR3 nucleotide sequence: TGTGCCAGCAGCTTAATTAGCACAGATACGCAGTATTTT. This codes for CASSLISTDTQYF. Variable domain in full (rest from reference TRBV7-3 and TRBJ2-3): GAGVSQTPSNKVTEKGKYVELRCDPISGHTALYWYRQSLGQGPEFLIYFQGTGAADDSGLPNDRFFAVRPEGSVSTLKIQRTERGDSAVYLCASSLISTDTQYFGPGTRLTVL.

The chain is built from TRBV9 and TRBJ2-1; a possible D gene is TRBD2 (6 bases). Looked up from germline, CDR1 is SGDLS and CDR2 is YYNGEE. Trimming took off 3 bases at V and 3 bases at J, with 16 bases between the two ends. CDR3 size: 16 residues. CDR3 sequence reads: CASSDGTSIGYNEQFF. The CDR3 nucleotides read TGTGCCAGCAGCGACGGAACTAGCATCGGCTACAATGAGCAGTTCTTC.

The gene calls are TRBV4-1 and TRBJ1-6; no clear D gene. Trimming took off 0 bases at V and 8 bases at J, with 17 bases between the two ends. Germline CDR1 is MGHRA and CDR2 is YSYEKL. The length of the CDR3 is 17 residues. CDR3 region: CASSQDRGVLGYSPLHF. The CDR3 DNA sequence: TGCGCCAGCAGCCAAGATCGCGGGGTATTGGGATATTCACCCCTCCACTTT.

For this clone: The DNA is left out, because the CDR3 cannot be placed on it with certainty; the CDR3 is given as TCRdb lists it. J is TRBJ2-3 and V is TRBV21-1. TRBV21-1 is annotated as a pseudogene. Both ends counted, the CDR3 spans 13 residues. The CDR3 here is CASVGRGTDTQYF.

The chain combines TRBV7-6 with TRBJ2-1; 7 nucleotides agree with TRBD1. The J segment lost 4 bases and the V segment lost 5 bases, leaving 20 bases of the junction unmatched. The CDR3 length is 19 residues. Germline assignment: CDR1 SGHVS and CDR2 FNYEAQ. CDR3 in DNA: TGTGCCAGCAGCCGACGACCCACAGGGGCCGGTTCCTTGTACAATGAGCAGTTCTTC. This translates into CASSRRPTGAGSLYNEQFF.

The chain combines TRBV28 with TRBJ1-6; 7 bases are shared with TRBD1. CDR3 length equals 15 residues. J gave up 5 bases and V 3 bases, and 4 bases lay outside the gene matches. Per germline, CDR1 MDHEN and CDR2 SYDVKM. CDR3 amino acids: CASSFRDRHNSPLHF. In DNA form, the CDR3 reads TGTGCCAGCAGTTTTCGGGACAGACATAATTCACCCCTCCACTTT.